The clone carrying this TCR beta chain was detected once. Its target is not known. The sample is drawn from a study of a mutant IDH1 vaccine in newly diagnosed glioma. Overall study context: Vaccines were first given 4-6 weeks after radiotherapy alone, or with temozolomide cycles.

Only in-frame clones appear in the TCRdb table, and some are missing; sequencing was by immunoSEQ multiplex PCR. Of about 65,000 clones in the sample, more than 75% are singletons; the top ten hold approximately 3.8%. Stated time point: week 23, last vaccination. Each dose delivered 300 ug of mutant IDH1 20-mer peptide subcutaneously with imiquimod. Germline V CDR1 and CDR2: KGHSH, LQKENI. V lost 4 bases and J lost 7, with 25 bases in between. The CDR3 sequence is 17 residues long. The chain uses TRBV18 and TRBJ1-2; D is perhaps TRBD1 (6 bases). The clonotype was recovered from a man in his thirties or forties with glioma. This specimen was PBMCs, taken from a glioma patient whose treatment included an IDH1 peptide vaccine. CDR3: CASSLRRADRSELGYTF. CDR3 bases: TGTGCCAGCTCACTACGAAGGGCCGACAGGAGTGAACTTGGCTACACCTTC.